The sequence of this T cell receptor beta chain was determined in a study of neurological immune-mediated disorders. This clonotype was seen ten or more times. MiXCR, applied by TCRdb to the 5' RACE reads, yields one record per CDR3 protein. The table records 100,000 to 150,000 distinct CDR3 sequences, about 3.4% of them present only once. The clonotype comes from a woman between 25 and 40 years old with multiple sclerosis. The sequenced sample consisted of PBMCs.

The CDR3 DNA reads TGTGCCAGCAGCTTAGGGCGGCAAGAGACCCAGTACTTC. Translating it yields CASSLGRQETQYF. V is TRBV7-2 and J is TRBJ2-5; D uncertain. Germline CDR1 reads SGHTA; CDR2 reads FQGNSA. Trimming stripped 1 base from V and 2 bases from J, with 5 bases between. The CDR3 covers 13 residues.